This TCR beta chain was sequenced during a study of T cells after somatic rescue of genetic block. Germline V gene data show CDR1 as SGHRS and CDR2 as YFSETQ. V was clipped by 1 base and J by 4 bases, with 18 bases between them. This CDR3 is 17 amino acids long. Clones were read by immunoSEQ multiplex PCR, and TCRdb kept only the in-frame ones, dropping some. The sample consists of approximately 88,000 clones, 85% to 90% of them appearing once. The receptor's source is a woman aged 18-30 years. The rearrangement links TRBV5-1 to TRBJ2-1; D is undetermined. Sequenced sample: peripheral blood mononuclear cells (PBMCs). The CDR3 spells CASSLSWIGRLYNEQFF. CDR3 coding DNA: TGCGCCAGCAGCTTGTCCTGGATCGGACGGTTATACAATGAGCAGTTCTTC.